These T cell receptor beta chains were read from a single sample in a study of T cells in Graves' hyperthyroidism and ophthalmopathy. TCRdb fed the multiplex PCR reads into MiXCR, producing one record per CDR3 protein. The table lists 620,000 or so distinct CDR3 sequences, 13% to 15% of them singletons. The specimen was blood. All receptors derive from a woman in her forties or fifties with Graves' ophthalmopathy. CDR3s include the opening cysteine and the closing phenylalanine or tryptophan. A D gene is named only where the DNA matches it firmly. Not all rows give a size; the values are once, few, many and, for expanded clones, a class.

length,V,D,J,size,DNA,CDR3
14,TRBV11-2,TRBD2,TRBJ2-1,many,TGTGCCAGCAGGGGACTAGCGGGCCACAATGAGCAGTTCTTC,CASRGLAGHNEQFF
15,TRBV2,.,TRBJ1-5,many,TGTGCCAGCAGTGAAGTTGGGCAGAGCAATCAGCCCCAGCATTTT,CASSEVGQSNQPQHF
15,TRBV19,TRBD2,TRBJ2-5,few,TGTGCCAGTAGTATTGGGACTAGCGCGGCGGAGACCCAGTACTTC,CASSIGTSAAETQYF
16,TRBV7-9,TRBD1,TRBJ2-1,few,TGTGCCAGCAGCGAAACGACAGGGGGCTCCTACAATGAGCAGTTCTTC,CASSETTGGSYNEQFF
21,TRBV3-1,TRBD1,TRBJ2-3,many,TGTGCCAGCAGCCAAGGGTACCCCATCGGGACAGGGGTCCTACGCACAGATACGCAGTATTTT,CASSQGYPIGTGVLRTDTQYF
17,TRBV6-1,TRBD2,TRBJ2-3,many,TGTGCCAGCAGTGAGACTGGACTAGCGGGAGGTACAGATACGCAGTATTTT,CASSETGLAGGTDTQYF
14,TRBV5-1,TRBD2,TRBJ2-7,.,TGCGCCACCGGAGCCGTCCCGGGAGGCGGCGAGCAGTACTTC,CATGAVPGGGEQYF
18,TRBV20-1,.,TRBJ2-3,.,TGCAGTGCTAGAGACGAGGGACTTGATCCGACCCCAGCAGATACGCAGTATTTT,CSARDEGLDPTPADTQYF
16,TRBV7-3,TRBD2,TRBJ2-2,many,TGTGCCAGCAGCTTAAGTAGCGGGAAGAACACCGGGGAGCTGTTTTTT,CASSLSSGKNTGELFF
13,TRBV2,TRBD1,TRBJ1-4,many,TGTGCCAGCACCGGGACAGGGAATGAAAAACTGTTTTTT,CASTGTGNEKLFF
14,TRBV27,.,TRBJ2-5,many,TGTGCCAGCAGTTTATCGACCCACCAAGAGACCCAGTACTTC,CASSLSTHQETQYF
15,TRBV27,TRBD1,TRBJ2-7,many,TGTGCCAGCAGTCTAGGACAGGGGGCTACCTACGAGCAGTACTTC,CASSLGQGATYEQYF
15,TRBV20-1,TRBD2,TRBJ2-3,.,TGCAGTGCTAGAGTTAGCGGGGGGGGGACAGATACGCAGTATTTT,CSARVSGGGTDTQYF
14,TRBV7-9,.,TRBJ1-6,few,TGTGCCAGCAGCTTCCTGCCGGGGAATTCACCCCTCCACTTT,CASSFLPGNSPLHF
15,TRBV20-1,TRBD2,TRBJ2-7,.,TGCAGTGCTAGATGGGGTAGCGGGAGTCACTACGAGCAGTACTTC,CSARWGSGSHYEQYF
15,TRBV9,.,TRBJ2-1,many,TGTGCCAGCAGCACCGACTCCCCCTCCTACAATGAGCAGTTCTTC,CASSTDSPSYNEQFF
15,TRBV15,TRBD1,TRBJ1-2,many,TGTGCCACCAGCAGAGAATCAGGGGGAAACTATGGCTACACCTTC,CATSRESGGNYGYTF
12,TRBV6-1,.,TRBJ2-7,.,TGTGCCAGCACCTCAACACGCTACGAGCAGTACTTC,CASTSTRYEQYF
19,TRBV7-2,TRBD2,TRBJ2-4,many,TGTGCCAGCAGCTCGGCGGGGGTTACCCCTATTCTAGCCAAAAACATTCAGTACTTC,CASSSAGVTPILAKNIQYF
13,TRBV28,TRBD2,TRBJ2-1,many,TGTGCCAGCAGAACCGCGGGAGTGAGTGAGCAGTTCTTC,CASRTAGVSEQFF
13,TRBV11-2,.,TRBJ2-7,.,TGTGCCAGTCGCGACGGGATGGCCCACGAGCAGTACTTC,CASRDGMAHEQYF
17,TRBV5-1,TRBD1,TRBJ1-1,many,TGCGCCAGCAGTTCGTTGTGGGGGGGGACAGGGAGGACTGAAGCTTTCTTT,CASSSLWGGTGRTEAFF
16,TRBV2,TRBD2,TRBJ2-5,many,TGTGCCAGCAGTGGGAAGGGCGGGAGGACCCAAGGGACCCAGTACTTC,CASSGKGGRTQGTQYF
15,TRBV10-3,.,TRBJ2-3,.,TGTGCCATCAGTGAGTCTGGCGGGGACACAGATACGCAGTATTTT,CAISESGGDTDTQYF
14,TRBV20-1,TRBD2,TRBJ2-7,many,TGCAGTGCTAAACGGGGGGGGTACTCCTACGAGCAGTACTTC,CSAKRGGYSYEQYF